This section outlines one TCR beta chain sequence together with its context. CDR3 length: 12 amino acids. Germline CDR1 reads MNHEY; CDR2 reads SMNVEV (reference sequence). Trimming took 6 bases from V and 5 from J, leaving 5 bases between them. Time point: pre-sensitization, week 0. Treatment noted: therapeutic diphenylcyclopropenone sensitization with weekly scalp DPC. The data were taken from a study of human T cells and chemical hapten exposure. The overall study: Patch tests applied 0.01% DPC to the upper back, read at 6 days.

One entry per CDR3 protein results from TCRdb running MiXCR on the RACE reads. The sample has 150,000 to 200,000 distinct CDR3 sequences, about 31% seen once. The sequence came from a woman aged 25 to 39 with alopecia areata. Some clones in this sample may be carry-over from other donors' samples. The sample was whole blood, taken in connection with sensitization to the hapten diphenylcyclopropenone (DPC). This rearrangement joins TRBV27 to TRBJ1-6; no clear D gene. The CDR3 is CASRQNNSPLHF. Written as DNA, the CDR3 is TGTGCCAGCAGACAGAATAATTCACCCCTCCACTTT.